Following are 21 T cell receptor beta chains from one sample sequenced in a study of blood T cell repertoires in COVID-19. The data were produced by immunoSEQ multiplex PCR, yet TCRdb's version contains in-frame clones alone and is incomplete. The sample carries over 250,000 clones, 75% to 90% recorded once. Sequences were obtained from peripheral blood. These receptors all stem from a woman in her 70s with acute or convalescent COVID-19.

The CDR3 DNA is TGTGCCAGCAGTTCATCCCAGAACAATGAGCAGTTCTTC. It specifies CASSSSQNNEQFF. The chain uses TRBV13 and TRBJ2-1; D is unclear. The CDR3 has 13 residues. Trimming pared 6 bases from V and 5 bases from J, leaving 11 bases between. Germline loops: CDR1 PRHDT, CDR2 FYEKMQ (reference sequence).

The V gene is TRBV3-1 (or the pseudogene TRBV3-2), the J gene TRBJ1-2; D is uncertain. Germline CDR1 is LGHDT and CDR2 is YNNKEL (reference sequence). V was cut by 1 base and J by 2 bases, with 20 bases left in between. The CDR3 has 18 residues. The CDR3 DNA sequence: TGTGCCAGCAGCCAAGCGGGTTCCCCTCGCTCCTTAAACTATGGCTACACCTTC. Encoded protein: CASSQAGSPRSLNYGYTF.

This chain uses TRBV20-1 with TRBJ1-2; D is perhaps TRBD1 (5 bases). V gave up 4 bases and J gave up 4 bases, with 7 bases separating them. CDR1 is DFQATT, CDR2 SNEGSKA, per germline (reference sequence). This CDR3 is built from 11 residues. This CDR3 reads CSAKGSYGYTF. CDR3 bases: TGCAGTGCTAAGGGGTCCTATGGCTACACCTTC.

The chain uses TRBV5-5 and TRBJ1-2, with 7 bases lining up with TRBD1. From germline, CDR1 is SGHKS and CDR2 YYEKEE (reference sequence). The J segment lost 3 bases and the V segment lost 3 bases, leaving 2 bases of the junction unmatched. The CDR3 consists of 13 residues. CDR3 sequence: CASSWDSYYGYTF. Written as DNA, the CDR3 is TGTGCCAGCAGCTGGGACAGCTACTATGGCTACACCTTC. The full variable domain, completed using reference TRBV5-5 and TRBJ1-2, is DAGVTQSPTHLIKTRGQQVTLRCSPISGHKSVSWYQQVLGQGPQFIFQYYEKEERGRGNFPDRFSARQFPNYSSELNVNALLLGDSALYLCASSWDSYYGYTFGSGTRLTVV.

The chain is built from TRBV11-2 and TRBJ1-1; 7 bases map to TRBD1. J lost 8 bases, V lost 5 bases, and 8 bases had no gene match. There are 13 residues in the CDR3. The V gene's germline CDR1 is SGHAT and CDR2 FQNNGV. CDR3 protein: CASSRGREREAFF. The CDR3 DNA sequence: TGTGCCAGCAGCAGGGGGCGGGAAAGAGAAGCTTTCTTT.

The chain employs TRBV19 and TRBJ1-1; maybe TRBD1 (5 bases). CDR3 size: 16 residues. V was cut by 5 bases and J by 5 bases, with 21 bases left in between. Germline V gene data show CDR1 as LNHDA and CDR2 as SQIVND (reference sequence). DNA of the CDR3: TGTGCCAGTAGTCTGCTGGCAGGTGGGGGAGGAACTGAAGCTTTCTTT. Its protein is CASSLLAGGGGTEAFF.

This clone was seen only once. As DNA, the CDR3 is TGTGCCAGCGGGCCGAAACGGACTGGGGCCAACGTCCTGACTTTC. This sequence encodes CASGPKRTGANVLTF. This chain links TRBV6-5 with TRBJ2-6; D remains unclear. The germline V gene encodes CDR1 MNHEY and CDR2 SVGAGI. This CDR3 comprises 15 residues. V lost 8 bases and J 2 bases, leaving 13 bases between the germline ends.

The table lists this clone with a count of one. The chain carries TRBV6-5 and TRBJ1-2; perhaps TRBD1 as D (6 bases). Trimming took off 4 bases at V and 2 bases at J, with 11 bases between the two ends. This CDR3 is 14 amino acids long. In germline, CDR1 is MNHEY, CDR2 SVGAGI. CDR3 sequence reads: CASSFDRPNYGYTF. Here the CDR3 DNA reads TGTGCCAGCAGTTTCGACAGGCCGAACTATGGCTACACCTTC.

The chain recombines TRBV4-1 with TRBJ2-7, with D possibly being TRBD2 (6 bases). CDR3 size: 16 residues. CDR1 is MGHRA and CDR2 is YSYEKL in the germline V gene. V was trimmed by 0 bases and J by 4 bases, leaving 16 bases between them. The CDR3 DNA reads TGCGCCAGCAGCCAAGAATTCGGGGGTAGCAGGTACGAGCAGTACTTC. This encodes CASSQEFGGSRYEQYF.

The table lists this clone with a few counts. The chain recombines TRBV30 with TRBJ1-1, with D maybe TRBD1 (5 bases). The CDR3 length is 14 residues. In germline, CDR1 is GTSNPN, CDR2 SVGIG (reference sequence). V lost 0 bases to trimming and J lost 6 bases, with 14 bases between them. CDR3 in amino acids: CAWSVRGGGSEAFF. The CDR3 DNA sequence: TGTGCCTGGAGTGTACGTGGGGGAGGGTCTGAAGCTTTCTTT.

V is TRBV7-8 and J is TRBJ2-1; D is undetermined. V was shortened by 3 bases and J by 2 bases, with 5 bases between the two germline ends. The CDR3 is made up of 13 amino acids. Germline CDR1 SGHVS, CDR2 FQNEAQ. The DNA for the CDR3 is TGTGCCAGCAGCTTTCGTACCTACAATGAGCAGTTCTTC. Translated, it gives CASSFRTYNEQFF.

The J gene is TRBJ2-1, the V gene TRBV19, with TRBD2 matching over 7 bases. Trimming took 5 bases from V and 6 from J; bases not matched to a gene: 4. There are 13 residues in the CDR3. Per germline, CDR1 LNHDA and CDR2 SQIVND (reference sequence). CDR3 amino acids: CASSGGVPNEQFF. CDR3 coding DNA: TGTGCCAGTAGTGGGGGGGTCCCCAATGAGCAGTTCTTC.

This chain uses TRBV21-1 with TRBJ1-5; TRBD1 is the table's D call, not checked against the DNA. TRBV21-1 is termed a pseudogene. This CDR3 spans 20 amino acids. DNA of the CDR3: TGTGCCAGCAGCAGGTTGGACAGGGGTAACCCACTGTGTAGCAATCAGCCCCAGCATTTT. This sequence encodes CASSRLDRGNPLCSNQPQHF.

The J gene is TRBJ2-7, the V gene TRBV7-9, with TRBD1 matching 10 bases. The germline CDR1 and CDR2 sequences are SEHNR and FQNEAQ (reference sequence). Trimming removed 6 bases from V and 6 bases from J; junction bases left unmatched: 8. CDR3 length: 14 residues. CDR3 loop: CASSSGTGESEQYF. CDR3 in DNA: TGTGCCAGCAGTTCCGGGACAGGGGAAAGCGAGCAGTACTTC.

The chain recombines TRBV7-9 with TRBJ1-2; 7 nucleotides agree with TRBD1. The CDR3 extends over 16 amino acids. Looked up from germline, CDR1 is SEHNR and CDR2 is FQNEAQ (reference sequence). Losses at the gene ends were 5 bases for V and 2 bases for J; bases not matched to a gene: 11. DNA of the CDR3: TGTGCCAGCAGCCCCATGACAGGGAGTAACAACTATGGCTACACCTTC. Protein product: CASSPMTGSNNYGYTF.

V usage is TRBV5-1 and J usage is TRBJ2-3, with 8 bases fitting TRBD1. With 0 bases clipped from V and 3 bases from J, the junction kept 3 bases outside the gene matches. Germline loops: CDR1 SGHRS, CDR2 YFSETQ. This CDR3 spans 15 amino acids. The DNA of the CDR3 is TGCGCCAGCAGCTTGGGGGGACAGGAGACAGATACGCAGTATTTT. Amino acids: CASSLGGQETDTQYF.

The CDR3 nucleotides read TGTGCCACCAGTGATTTGCAGGGAGAGACCCAGTACTTC. Translating it yields CATSDLQGETQYF. The chain recombines TRBV24-1 with TRBJ2-5, with D possibly TRBD1 on 5 matching bases. Deletions cut 0 bases from V and 4 bases from J, with 5 bases between. The CDR3 is 13 amino acids. Germline lookup yields CDR1 KGHDR and CDR2 SFDVKD.

This rearrangement joins TRBV5-1 to TRBJ1-2; maybe TRBD1 (5 bases). Trimming removed 0 bases at V and 7 bases at J, with 19 bases between. The CDR3 length is 16 residues. Germline CDR1 and CDR2: SGHRS and YFSETQ. The CDR3: CASSLVSRQGSGGYTF. The DNA of the CDR3 is TGCGCCAGCAGCTTGGTTTCTAGGCAGGGATCGGGTGGCTACACCTTC.

The J gene is TRBJ2-5, the V gene TRBV9; possible D gene TRBD1, 5 bases. Germline V gene lookup returns CDR1 SGDLS and CDR2 YYNGEE. This CDR3 has 14 residues. Trimming took off 0 bases at V and 4 bases at J, with 10 bases between the two ends. CDR3 amino acids: CASSVGQGRETQYF. The CDR3 bases are TGTGCCAGCAGCGTAGGGCAGGGAAGAGAGACCCAGTACTTC.

This clone was seen only a few times. The chain uses TRBV6-2 or TRBV6-3 and TRBJ1-6, with a weak D call TRBD1 (6 bases). The CDR3 sequence is 14 residues long. Germline V gene lookup returns CDR1 MNHEY and CDR2 SVGEGT. Trimming took off 2 bases at V and 6 bases at J, with 8 bases between the two ends. The CDR3 sequence: CASSYTRGNSPLHF. Written as DNA, the CDR3 is TGTGCCAGCAGTTACACCAGGGGTAATTCACCCCTCCACTTT.

V and J are TRBV2 and TRBJ2-3, with TRBD2 matching over 13 bases. Germline-derived CDR1 and CDR2 are SNHLY and FYNNEI. This CDR3 has 15 residues. V lost 4 bases, J lost 5 bases, and 3 bases stayed unmatched. The CDR3 DNA sequence: TGTGCCAGCAGTGCGGGACTAGCGGGGATAGATACGCAGTATTTT. Its protein is CASSAGLAGIDTQYF.